These 26 T cell receptor beta chains share one sample of origin, sequenced in a study of blood T cells in healthy people across ages. Sample-barcoded 5' priming and a J-beta primer mix drove a second PCR of 7 to 11 cycles. A single record per CDR3 protein comes from TCRdb applying MiXCR to the 5' RACE reads. The table includes just under 750,000 distinct CDR3 sequences, about 24% detected once. The sequenced sample consisted of blood. Every receptor here comes from a man between 65 and 85 years old in good health.

The chain links TRBV3-1 to TRBJ2-1; either TRBD1 or TRBD2 may supply D (5 bases each). Trimming took off 5 bases at V and 7 bases at J, with 15 bases between the two ends. Germline V gene sequence: CDR1 LGHDT, CDR2 YNNKEL (reference sequence). This CDR3 region has 14 residues. The CDR3 region is CASSIRGSNNEQFF. DNA for the CDR3: TGTGCCAGCAGCATTCGGGGCTCAAATAATGAGCAGTTCTTC.

This clonotype appeared a few times. This chain links TRBV5-1 with TRBJ1-1, with D unresolved. Trimming took off 4 bases at V and 10 bases at J, with 17 bases between the two ends. CDR1 SGHRS and CDR2 YFSETQ come from the germline V gene. The CDR3 is made up of 13 amino acids. The CDR3 reads CASSPGGIRRAFF. CDR3 bases: TGCGCCAGCAGCCCGGGAGGGATTAGGAGAGCTTTCTTT.

The V gene is TRBV18, the J gene TRBJ2-6; 9 nucleotides align to TRBD1. The CDR3 is made up of 18 amino acids. V was clipped by 1 base and J by 4 bases; unmatched bases: 8. Germline V gene data show CDR1 as KGHSH and CDR2 as LQKENI. In nucleotides, the CDR3 is TGTGCCAGCTCACCACAGACAGGGGGTATGGCGGGGGCCAACGTCCTGACTTTC. Its translation is CASSPQTGGMAGANVLTF.

This clonotype showed up just a few times. The chain couples TRBV11-2 to TRBJ2-3; possibly TRBD1 for D (5 bases). The CDR3 has 14 residues. Trimming removed 0 bases at V and 6 bases at J, with 10 bases between. Germline CDR1 reads SGHAT; CDR2 reads FQNNGV. DNA of the CDR3: TGTGCCAGCAGCTTAGACCGCAGGGTGGATACGCAGTATTTT. The encoded protein is CASSLDRRVDTQYF.

The chain employs TRBV12-3 or TRBV12-4 and TRBJ2-7; weak D call: TRBD2 (5 bases). Trimming left V 5 bases short and J 2 bases short, with 16 bases between. This CDR3 has 15 residues. Here the CDR3 reads CASSPQTKHPYEQYF. For the CDR3, the DNA is TGTGCCAGCAGTCCCCAGACTAAACACCCCTACGAGCAGTACTTC.

This clonotype was picked up many times. The CDR3 DNA sequence: TGCAGCGTTGAAGATCCCAAAGGGGCAGCTTTCTTT. It yields the protein CSVEDPKGAAFF. The genes are TRBV29-1 and TRBJ1-1; possibly TRBD1 for D (5 bases). The V end was cut by 0 bases, the J end by 10 bases, with 12 bases between. This CDR3 is 12 amino acids long. The germline V gene has CDR1 SQVTM and CDR2 ANQGSEA.

The chain is built from TRBV7-9 and TRBJ2-6; possible D gene TRBD1, 6 bases. This CDR3 is built from 16 residues. CDR1 is SEHNR and CDR2 is FQNEAQ in the germline V gene (reference sequence). V gave up 3 bases and J gave up 0 bases, with 9 bases separating them. CDR3 residues: CASSLRGYSGANVLTF. The CDR3 DNA reads as TGTGCCAGCAGCTTGAGGGGGTACTCTGGGGCCAACGTCCTGACTTTC.

The V and J genes are TRBV6-1 and TRBJ2-1; 10 bases are shared with TRBD2. Per the germline V gene, CDR1 is MNHNS and CDR2 is SASEGT. This CDR3 is 16 amino acids long. V shed 4 bases and J 2 bases; nucleotides not matched to a gene: 5. The DNA for the CDR3 is TGTGCCAGCAGTGTGGGGAGCGGGGGGGCCTACAATGAGCAGTTCTTC. Encoded protein: CASSVGSGGAYNEQFF.

This clonotype was seen more than once but under ten times. V is TRBV6-1 and J is TRBJ2-3; the D gene is possibly TRBD1 (6 bases). CDR3 length: 15 residues. Germline lookup yields CDR1 MNHNS and CDR2 SASEGT. The germline V and J ends were trimmed by 5 bases and 2 bases, with 14 bases remaining between them. As DNA, the CDR3 is TGTGCCAGCAGTCCCGGGACACTGCACACAGATACGCAGTATTTT. Amino acids: CASSPGTLHTDTQYF.

This clonotype was counted only a few times. The CDR3: CASSPRGGRNTEAFF. The CDR3 DNA follows: TGTGCCAGCAGTCCCCGGGGAGGGCGGAACACTGAAGCTTTCTTT. This rearrangement joins TRBV6-6 to TRBJ1-1, with D unclear. CDR1 and CDR2 (germline): MNHNY, SVGAGI (reference sequence). V shed 5 bases and J shed 1 base, with 14 bases lying between them. CDR3 length: 15 amino acids.

The V gene is TRBV5-5, the J gene TRBJ2-1, with 8 bases lining up with TRBD2. V shed 4 bases, J shed 8 bases, and the junction held 5 bases outside the gene matches. CDR3 size: 13 residues. Germline CDR1 reads SGHKS; CDR2 reads YYEKEE (reference sequence). The CDR3 region has the DNA TGTGCCAGCAGCCTGGGACTAGTCTATGAGCAGTTCTTC. Protein sequence: CASSLGLVYEQFF.

Comment on this clonotype: The germline gene is not matched at one end of the junction; a read error may be the cause. The chain recombines TRBV5-1 with TRBJ1-1; 9 nucleotides line up with TRBD1. This CDR3 spans 16 amino acids. Per the germline V gene, CDR1 is SGHRS and CDR2 is YFSETQ. The CDR3 DNA sequence: TGCGCCAGCAGAATGGACAGGGGCAGAATGAACACTGAAGTTTTCTTT. Translating it yields CASRMDRGRMNTEVFF.

This clonotype was seen ten or more times. This sequence joins TRBV10-3 and TRBJ2-5; D could derive from TRBD1 or TRBD2 (5 bases each). This CDR3 contains 12 residues. V gave up 4 bases and J gave up 4 bases, with 7 bases separating them. CDR1 ENHRY and CDR2 SYGVKD come from the germline V gene. The chain's CDR3 is CAISVGGETQYF. The CDR3, as DNA: TGTGCCATCAGTGTTGGGGGAGAGACCCAGTACTTC.

This clonotype was detected a few times. This chain joins TRBV2 and TRBJ1-2; possible D gene TRBD1, 6 bases. Trimming shortened V by 2 bases and J by 6 bases, and 19 bases separated the two germline ends. Germline V lookup: CDR1 SNHLY, CDR2 FYNNEI. This CDR3 has 16 residues. CDR3 in amino acids: CASSETWTVGPNGYTF. CDR3 nucleotide sequence: TGTGCCAGCAGTGAAACTTGGACAGTTGGGCCAAATGGCTACACCTTC.

The chain has TRBV7-9 and TRBJ2-3; D might be TRBD2 (5 bases). V dropped 5 bases and J dropped 3 bases, with 18 bases sitting between them. This CDR3 contains 16 residues. Germline V gene sequence: CDR1 SEHNR, CDR2 FQNEAQ (reference sequence). For the CDR3, the DNA is TGTGCCAGCAGCCGATCGTTTTGGACGGGGACAGATACGCAGTATTTT. Translating gives CASSRSFWTGTDTQYF. The whole variable domain, remainder taken from reference TRBV7-9 and TRBJ2-3, is DTGVSQNPRHKITKRGQNVTFRCDPISEHNRLYWYRQTLGQGPEFLTYFQNEAQLEKSRLLSDRFSAERPKGSFSTLEIQRTEQGDSAMYLCASSRSFWTGTDTQYFGPGTRLTVL.

J is TRBJ2-7 and V is TRBV2; tentative D call: TRBD2 (7 bases). The length of the CDR3 is 13 residues. Germline lookup yields CDR1 SNHLY and CDR2 FYNNEI. Trimming cost V 6 bases and J 1 base, with 10 bases left between them. CDR3 DNA sequence: TGTGCCAGCAGAGGGGGAGGGTCCTACGAGCAGTACTTC. Protein sequence: CASRGGGSYEQYF.

This clonotype was detected a few times. The chain is built from TRBV20-1 and TRBJ1-1, with D tentatively TRBD1 (6 bases). V lost 7 bases, J lost 1 base, and 16 bases lay in between. The CDR3 has 14 residues. Germline assignment: CDR1 DFQATT and CDR2 SNEGSKA (reference sequence). The chain's CDR3 is CSVKQGYGNTEAFF. CDR3 coding DNA: TGCAGTGTTAAACAGGGATATGGGAACACTGAAGCTTTCTTT.

This chain joins TRBV5-1 and TRBJ2-2; D remains ambiguous. The CDR3 spans 13 residues. Germline loops: CDR1 SGHRS, CDR2 YFSETQ. Deletions cut 3 bases from V and 4 bases from J, with 7 bases between. The CDR3 region is CASSYGSTGELFF. The CDR3 nucleotides are TGCGCCAGCAGCTATGGCTCCACCGGGGAGCTGTTTTTT.

The chain carries TRBV12-3 or TRBV12-4 and TRBJ2-3; perhaps TRBD1 as D (6 bases). Trimming removed 7 bases from V and 2 bases from J, with 13 bases in between. This CDR3 comprises 14 residues. CDR3 nucleotides: TGTGCCAGCACAGGGGTACAGTCCACAGATACGCAGTATTTT. Protein: CASTGVQSTDTQYF.

Only a few counts were recorded for this clonotype. The chain employs TRBV20-1 and TRBJ2-2; 9 bases are shared with TRBD2. The CDR3 covers 15 residues. V trimming: 4 bases; J trimming: 5 bases; junction bases outside the gene matches: 8. Germline V gene sequence: CDR1 DFQATT, CDR2 SNEGSKA (reference sequence). CDR3 DNA sequence: TGCAGTGCTATCGGGATAGCGGGAGTTACCGGGGAGCTGTTTTTT. Translating it yields CSAIGIAGVTGELFF.

Turning to this clonotype: The DNA is left out, because the CDR3 cannot be placed on it with certainty; the CDR3 is given as TCRdb lists it. The CDR3 is CASKDSGRTGSCFF. The chain recombines TRBV6-2 or TRBV6-3 with TRBJ2-2; the D call of TRBD2 is as the table states it, not checked on the DNA. Germline CDR1 is MNHEY and CDR2 is SVGEGT. The CDR3 numbers 14 amino acids, ends counted.

This chain connects TRBV20-1 to TRBJ1-4; D unresolved. The germline V and J ends were trimmed by 4 bases and 6 bases, with 9 bases remaining between them. Germline V gene lookup returns CDR1 DFQATT and CDR2 SNEGSKA (reference sequence). This CDR3 contains 12 residues. CDR3 residues: CSATPPHEKLFF. The CDR3 DNA reads as TGCAGTGCTACCCCACCCCATGAAAAACTGTTTTTT.

This clonotype has more than one count but fewer than ten. The chain uses TRBV5-1 and TRBJ2-5; D is ambiguous. The J call may be wrong; the DNA end is better matched by TRBJ2-7. The length of the CDR3 is 13 residues. CDR1 and CDR2 from the germline V gene are SGHRS and YFSETQ. CDR3 loop: CASTSLGSYEQYF. The CDR3 DNA follows: TGCGCCAGCACCTCCTTGGGGTCCTACGAGCAGTACTTC.

The V gene is TRBV3-1, the J gene TRBJ1-2, with D possibly matching TRBD1 (5 bases). V was trimmed by 0 bases and J by 8 bases, leaving 13 bases between them. The germline gives CDR1 LGHDT, CDR2 YNNKEL (reference sequence). The CDR3 extends over 14 amino acids. The CDR3 nucleotides read TGTGCCAGCAGCCAAGAATCAGGGCGGAGGGGCTACACCTTC. It yields the protein CASSQESGRRGYTF.

This clonotype came up many times. V usage is TRBV3-1 and J usage is TRBJ1-5, with D unresolved. CDR1 and CDR2 from the germline V gene are LGHDT and YNNKEL (reference sequence). Trimming removed 1 base from V and 7 bases from J, with 14 bases in between. The CDR3 runs to 15 residues. The CDR3 reads CASSQARGMGQPQHF. DNA for the CDR3: TGTGCCAGCAGCCAAGCCCGAGGTATGGGGCAGCCCCAGCATTTT.

There are a few counts of this clonotype. The chain links TRBV7-7 to TRBJ1-5; D gene ambiguous. The V end was cut by 6 bases, the J end by 5 bases, with 17 bases between. CDR1 SSHAT and CDR2 FNYEAQ come from the germline V gene (reference sequence). The CDR3 loop spans 15 amino acids. The DNA for the CDR3 is TGTGCCAGCAGTGGATTCCCCTGGCCCGATCAGCCCCAGCATTTT. Protein product: CASSGFPWPDQPQHF.